A selection of T cell receptor beta chains follows, all from one sample in a study of beta chain features in type 1 diabetes. TCRdb's table, derived via immunoSEQ multiplex PCR, lists solely in-frame clones and lacks some. This repertoire shows just over 150,000 clones, 11% found once; its top ten account for roughly 2%. The sequencing input was central memory CD4+ T cells from blood. The source of these receptors is a man between 18 and 29 years old in good health. Each CDR3 is given with its conserved first and last residue. Each record gives: D gene, V gene, clone size, J gene, CDR3 protein, CDR3 DNA. A D gene is named only where the DNA matches it firmly. Rows give clone size only sometimes, using once, few, many, or a class for an expanded clone.

d_call: NA
v_call: TRBV7-2
clone_size: NA
j_call: TRBJ2-5
cdr3_aa: CASSSEWQQVYF
cdr3_nt: TGTGCCAGCAGCTCCGAGTGGCAGCAGGTGTACTTC

d_call: TRBD1
v_call: TRBV10-3
clone_size: few
j_call: TRBJ2-2
cdr3_aa: CAISESRQGATGELFF
cdr3_nt: TGTGCCATCAGTGAGTCCCGACAGGGGGCTACCGGGGAGCTGTTTTTT

d_call: NA
v_call: TRBV2
clone_size: NA
j_call: TRBJ2-2
cdr3_aa: CASSESQPGTGELFF
cdr3_nt: TGTGCCAGCAGTGAGTCCCAACCAGGCACCGGGGAGCTGTTTTTT

d_call: NA
v_call: TRBV2
clone_size: few
j_call: TRBJ1-2
cdr3_aa: CASSDGGYYGYTF
cdr3_nt: TGTGCCAGCAGTGACGGGGGATACTATGGCTACACCTTC

d_call: NA
v_call: TRBV9
clone_size: few
j_call: TRBJ2-1
cdr3_aa: CASGRNGGGEQFF
cdr3_nt: TGTGCCAGCGGGAGGAATGGGGGCGGTGAGCAGTTCTTC

d_call: TRBD2
v_call: TRBV7-9
clone_size: few
j_call: TRBJ2-1
cdr3_aa: CASSSRISGEYDEQFF
cdr3_nt: TGTGCCAGCAGCTCCCGAATTAGCGGGGAATATGATGAGCAGTTCTTC

d_call: NA
v_call: TRBV29-1
clone_size: many
j_call: TRBJ2-5
cdr3_aa: CSVEFRIQETQYF
cdr3_nt: TGCAGCGTTGAATTCCGGATCCAAGAGACCCAGTACTTC

d_call: NA
v_call: TRBV2
clone_size: NA
j_call: TRBJ1-1
cdr3_aa: CASRGTRDTEAFF
cdr3_nt: TGTGCCAGCAGAGGGACGAGGGACACTGAAGCTTTCTTT

d_call: NA
v_call: TRBV7-7
clone_size: NA
j_call: TRBJ2-5
cdr3_aa: CASSPGRQETQYF
cdr3_nt: TGTGCTAGCAGCCCCGGGCGACAAGAGACCCAGTACTTC

d_call: NA
v_call: TRBV7-9
clone_size: NA
j_call: TRBJ2-7
cdr3_aa: CASSAGPGNSYEQYF
cdr3_nt: TGTGCCAGCAGCGCCGGGCCAGGGAACTCCTACGAGCAGTACTTC

d_call: TRBD1
v_call: TRBV28
clone_size: few
j_call: TRBJ2-1
cdr3_aa: CASSPGGRDANEQFF
cdr3_nt: TGTGCCAGCAGTCCAGGGGGCCGGGACGCCAATGAGCAGTTCTTC

d_call: TRBD1
v_call: TRBV30
clone_size: NA
j_call: TRBJ2-6
cdr3_aa: CAWSDRGRGASGANVLTF
cdr3_nt: TGTGCCTGGAGTGACAGGGGCCGGGGCGCGTCTGGGGCCAACGTCCTGACTTTC

d_call: NA
v_call: TRBV6-6
clone_size: NA
j_call: TRBJ2-1
cdr3_aa: CASSYLRNALFF
cdr3_nt: TGTGCCAGCAGTTACTTGCGGAACGCCCTGTTCTTC

d_call: NA
v_call: TRBV6-5
clone_size: NA
j_call: TRBJ1-3
cdr3_aa: CASSYGFWEQDTIYF
cdr3_nt: TGTGCCAGCAGTTACGGGTTTTGGGAGCAGGACACCATATATTTT

d_call: NA
v_call: TRBV4-3
clone_size: few
j_call: TRBJ2-7
cdr3_aa: CASSQGVNSGYEQYF
cdr3_nt: TGCGCCAGCAGCCAAGGTGTGAATTCTGGCTACGAGCAGTACTTC

d_call: TRBD1
v_call: TRBV6-6
clone_size: many
j_call: TRBJ2-7
cdr3_aa: CASFTFVGTGRHEQYF
cdr3_nt: TGTGCCAGCTTTACTTTTGTCGGGACAGGGAGACACGAGCAGTACTTC

d_call: NA
v_call: TRBV7-2
clone_size: NA
j_call: TRBJ2-2
cdr3_aa: CASSPTGELFF
cdr3_nt: TGTGCCAGCAGCCCAACCGGGGAGCTGTTTTTT

d_call: NA
v_call: TRBV28
clone_size: few
j_call: TRBJ2-5
cdr3_aa: CASSPVVGEETQYF
cdr3_nt: TGTGCCAGCAGCCCCGTTGTGGGGGAAGAGACCCAGTACTTC

d_call: NA
v_call: TRBV14
clone_size: NA
j_call: TRBJ1-1
cdr3_aa: CASSQEGLTEAFF
cdr3_nt: TGTGCCAGCAGCCAAGAAGGGCTCACTGAAGCTTTCTTT

d_call: NA
v_call: TRBV15
clone_size: NA
j_call: TRBJ2-6
cdr3_aa: CATSSGANVLTF
cdr3_nt: TGTGCCACCAGCAGTGGGGCCAACGTCCTGACTTTC

d_call: NA
v_call: TRBV28
clone_size: NA
j_call: TRBJ2-5
cdr3_aa: CASSLWTNQETQYF
cdr3_nt: TGTGCCAGCAGTTTGTGGACGAACCAAGAGACCCAGTACTTC

d_call: NA
v_call: TRBV29-1
clone_size: few
j_call: TRBJ2-7
cdr3_aa: CSVAREPYEQYF
cdr3_nt: TGCAGCGTCGCCCGGGAGCCCTACGAGCAGTACTTC